The 31 T cell receptor beta chains in this list originate from one sample, sequenced in a study of response to subunit inactivated influenza vaccine. A single record per CDR3 protein comes from TCRdb applying MiXCR to the RT-PCR reads. Of roughly 500,000 distinct CDR3 sequences listed, more than 15% are singletons. Specimen: CD4+ T cells sorted from PBMCs, collected about 24 months after vaccination. The receptors stem from a man aged 45-69 years who received an inactivated influenza vaccine.

This clonotype was seen a handful of times. The genes are TRBV10-1 and TRBJ1-1; 7 nucleotides agree with TRBD1. V lost 7 bases and J lost 3; bases outside the gene matches: 11. The CDR3 has 15 residues. CDR1 is WNHNN, CDR2 SYGVQD, per germline (reference sequence). The CDR3 sequence: CASKIAGTAYTEAFF. Written as DNA, the CDR3 is TGCGCCAGCAAAATTGCCGGGACAGCCTACACTGAAGCTTTCTTT.

The V gene is TRBV7-9, the J gene TRBJ2-5, with D possibly TRBD2 on 6 matching bases. Germline-derived CDR1 and CDR2 are SEHNR and FQNEAQ (reference sequence). V gave up 6 bases and J gave up 1 base, with 15 bases separating them. CDR3 length equals 15 residues. For the CDR3, the DNA is TGTGCCAGCAGAGTCGGGAGAGGGGTCCAAGAGACCCAGTACTTC. Its protein is CASRVGRGVQETQYF.

The table lists this clonotype with a few counts. V is TRBV6-1 and J is TRBJ1-6, with 8 bases that match TRBD1. This CDR3 contains 18 residues. After removal of 6 bases from V and 0 bases from J, the junction contained 10 bases not matched to a gene. Germline loops: CDR1 MNHNS, CDR2 SASEGT. In DNA form, the CDR3 reads TGTGCCAGCAGCCGTGACAGGGGTCTTAGCTCCTATAATTCACCCCTCCACTTT. Encoded protein: CASSRDRGLSSYNSPLHF.

Only a few counts were recorded for this clonotype. The V gene is TRBV7-6, the J gene TRBJ2-7, with 9 bases aligning to TRBD1. The CDR3 spans 17 residues. CDR1 and CDR2 (germline): SGHVS, FNYEAQ. The V segment lost 5 bases and the J segment 3 bases; nucleotides outside the gene matches: 14. CDR3 DNA: TGTGCCAGCAGCAGAGCCCCACCCGGGACAGGGATCTACGAGCAGTACTTC. Protein product: CASSRAPPGTGIYEQYF. The full variable domain, in which reference TRBV7-6 and TRBJ2-7 provide the parts outside the CDR3, is GAGVSQSPRYKVTKRGQDVALRCDPISGHVSLYWYRQALGQGPEFLTYFNYEAQQDKSGLPNDRFSAERPEGSISTLTIQRTEQRDSAMYRCASSRAPPGTGIYEQYFGPGTRLTVT.

The genes are TRBV5-1 and TRBJ2-1; 9 bases are shared with TRBD2. CDR3 size: 14 residues. Germline trimming cut 4 bases from V and 8 bases from J; bases unmatched to any gene: 7. Germline assignment: CDR1 SGHRS and CDR2 YFSETQ. CDR3 residues: CASSLSGGFDEQFF. Written as DNA, the CDR3 is TGCGCCAGCAGCCTCAGCGGGGGGTTTGATGAGCAGTTCTTC.

This clonotype showed up just a few times. The rearrangement links TRBV20-1 to TRBJ1-1; D not resolved. V shed 6 bases and J shed 2 bases, with 7 bases lying between them. The germline gives CDR1 DFQATT, CDR2 SNEGSKA (reference sequence). The CDR3 is 11 residues long. CDR3: CSAGLNTEAFF. CDR3 DNA: TGCAGTGCGGGCCTAAACACTGAAGCTTTCTTT.

J is TRBJ2-3 and V is TRBV5-1; D tentatively reads TRBD1 or TRBD2 (5 bases each). Trimming pared 0 bases from V and 0 bases from J, leaving 20 bases between. This CDR3 is 19 amino acids long. The germline V gene encodes CDR1 SGHRS and CDR2 YFSETQ. In nucleotides, the CDR3 is TGCGCCAGCAGCTTGGCGCAAATCCGGGGCCCTTTAAGCACAGATACGCAGTATTTT. Its protein product is CASSLAQIRGPLSTDTQYF.

This chain links TRBV6-2 or TRBV6-3 with TRBJ2-1, with 9 bases fitting TRBD1. Germline V gene data show CDR1 as MNHEY and CDR2 as SVGEGT. V lost 6 bases, J lost 3 bases, and 9 bases stayed unmatched. CDR3 length: 16 residues. CDR3 sequence: CASSQTTGGLYNEQFF. The CDR3 coding sequence is TGTGCCAGCAGCCAAACCACAGGGGGCCTCTACAATGAGCAGTTCTTC.

The V call is TRBV12-3 or TRBV12-4, the J call TRBJ1-2, with 9 bases fitting TRBD1. The CDR3 runs to 14 residues. Trimming removed 3 bases from V and 8 bases from J; junction bases left unmatched: 7. CDR3 coding DNA: TGTGCCAGCAGTTTGGGACAGGGATTTGGAGGCTACACCTTC. Protein product: CASSLGQGFGGYTF.

The gene calls are TRBV6-1 and TRBJ1-5, with 11 bases identical to TRBD1. The CDR3 spans 16 residues. With V trimmed by 8 bases and J by 5 bases, 11 bases remained unmatched. Germline V gene sequence: CDR1 MNHNS, CDR2 SASEGT. The DNA for the CDR3 is TGTGCCAGCGCCACGGGACAGGGGGTGTCCTATCAGCCCCAGCATTTT. This sequence encodes CASATGQGVSYQPQHF.

This chain uses TRBV18 with TRBJ2-7; the match to TRBD2 covers 7 bases. CDR3 size: 15 residues. J lost 3 bases, V lost 2 bases, and 7 bases had no gene match. CDR1 is KGHSH, CDR2 LQKENI, per germline. CDR3 in DNA: TGTGCCAGCTCACCAGGCGGGGGAGCAAACTACGAGCAGTACTTC. Residues: CASSPGGGANYEQYF.

CDR3 in amino acids: CASRPGQGVTNEKLFF. CDR3 sequence (DNA): TGTGCCAGCAGACCCGGACAGGGCGTCACTAATGAAAAACTGTTTTTT. V gene TRBV6-1 combines with J gene TRBJ1-4; 8 bases fit TRBD1. V trimming: 6 bases; J trimming: 2 bases; junction bases outside the gene matches: 8. Germline V gives CDR1 MNHNS, CDR2 SASEGT. This CDR3 comprises 16 residues.

This clonotype showed up just a few times. V is TRBV5-8 and J is TRBJ2-3; 8 nucleotides match TRBD2. The CDR3 spans 14 residues. Germline lookup yields CDR1 SGHTS and CDR2 YDEGEE. Germline trimming cut 3 bases from V and 1 base from J; bases unmatched to any gene: 1. CDR3 sequence reads: CASSYSGGTDTQYF. The CDR3 bases are TGTGCCAGCAGCTATAGCGGGGGCACAGATACGCAGTATTTT.

The table lists this clonotype with a few counts. The gene calls are TRBV20-1 and TRBJ2-1; D is perhaps TRBD2 (7 bases). V lost 4 bases to trimming and J lost 10 bases, with 17 bases between them. Per the germline V gene, CDR1 is DFQATT and CDR2 is SNEGSKA (reference sequence). The CDR3 is made up of 13 amino acids. CDR3 in amino acids: CSATGGGPVEQFF. CDR3 in DNA: TGCAGTGCTACTGGGGGGGGCCCGGTAGAGCAGTTCTTC.

V and J are TRBV18 and TRBJ2-5; possible D gene TRBD2, 5 bases. The germline CDR1 and CDR2 sequences are KGHSH and LQKENI. Trimming shortened V by 2 bases and J by 5 bases, and 9 bases separated the two germline ends. This CDR3 is 13 amino acids long. In nucleotides, the CDR3 is TGTGCCAGCTCACCATTCGGGAAGGAGACCCAGTACTTC. As protein: CASSPFGKETQYF.

This chain uses TRBV5-1 with TRBJ2-3; possibly TRBD2 for D (7 bases). Trimming left V 2 bases short and J 1 base short, with 14 bases between. The length of the CDR3 is 16 residues. Germline V gene data show CDR1 as SGHRS and CDR2 as YFSETQ. The CDR3 nucleotides are TGCGCCAGCAGCTTAGGGGGGGGCGCGGGCACAGATACGCAGTATTTT. Amino acid sequence: CASSLGGGAGTDTQYF.

This clonotype appeared many times. The chain is built from TRBV20-1 and TRBJ2-7; 7 bases fit TRBD1. There are 13 residues in the CDR3. The J segment lost 2 bases and the V segment lost 6 bases, leaving 7 bases of the junction unmatched. CDR1 DFQATT and CDR2 SNEGSKA come from the germline V gene (reference sequence). CDR3 amino acids: CSARDSLAYEQYF. As DNA, the CDR3 is TGCAGTGCACGGGACAGTCTCGCCTACGAGCAGTACTTC.

This clonotype was seen repeatedly, ten times or more. V gene TRBV27 combines with J gene TRBJ1-5; D is perhaps TRBD1 (6 bases). Germline loops: CDR1 MNHEY, CDR2 SMNVEV (reference sequence). Trimming pared 5 bases from V and 3 bases from J, leaving 11 bases between. This CDR3 has 14 amino acids. CDR3 sequence: CASSSGQNNQPQHF. CDR3 DNA sequence: TGTGCCAGCAGTAGTGGACAGAACAATCAGCCCCAGCATTTT.

V gene TRBV6-2 or TRBV6-3 combines with J gene TRBJ2-1, with TRBD2 matching over 7 bases. CDR3 length: 14 residues. The junction had 10 bases not matched to a gene; V was cut back by 7 bases and J by 7 bases. CDR1 MNHEY and CDR2 SVGEGT come from the germline V gene. The CDR3 protein is CASKTTSLANEQFF. CDR3 bases: TGTGCCAGCAAGACGACTAGCCTGGCGAATGAGCAGTTCTTC.

In its sample, this clonotype was seen many times. This rearrangement joins TRBV10-2 to TRBJ2-2; D unresolved. The V end lost 7 bases, the J end lost 0 bases, and 9 bases lay between the germline ends. The CDR3 runs to 14 residues. Germline assignment: CDR1 WSHSY and CDR2 SAAADI. CDR3 bases: TGCGCCAGCATAACCGGTGCGAACACCGGGGAGCTGTTTTTT. Translated, it gives CASITGANTGELFF.

This clonotype was counted at least ten times. The chain links TRBV5-1 to TRBJ1-1; possibly TRBD1 for D (6 bases). In germline, CDR1 is SGHRS, CDR2 YFSETQ. The V end lost 7 bases, the J end lost 9 bases, and 16 bases lay between the germline ends. CDR3 length: 12 residues. The CDR3 sequence is CASLQAGGKAFF. The CDR3 DNA follows: TGCGCCAGCTTACAAGCTGGGGGCAAAGCTTTCTTT.

V and J are TRBV5-1 and TRBJ2-2; D possibly corresponds to TRBD1 (5 bases). Trimming removed 4 bases at V and 3 bases at J, with 13 bases between. The CDR3 runs 15 residues. Germline V gene data show CDR1 as SGHRS and CDR2 as YFSETQ. The CDR3 DNA sequence: TGCGCCAGCAGCGCCAGGGTCCGGGACACCGGGGAGCTGTTTTTT. Encoded protein: CASSARVRDTGELFF.

This clonotype was counted ten times or more. The rearrangement uses TRBV12-3 or TRBV12-4 and TRBJ2-2; 8 bases agree with TRBD1. This CDR3 spans 17 amino acids. V lost 4 bases and J lost 3; bases outside the gene matches: 10. CDR3 DNA sequence: TGTGCCAGCAGTTCCCGACAGGGGCGGTACGACACCGGGGAGCTGTTTTTT. Translated, it gives CASSSRQGRYDTGELFF.

This clonotype was picked up many times. The chain links TRBV7-9 to TRBJ2-7; D is tentatively TRBD1 or TRBD2 (5 bases each). The CDR3 contains 14 residues. CDR1 and CDR2 (germline): SEHNR, FQNEAQ (reference sequence). V dropped 5 bases and J dropped 1 base, with 12 bases sitting between them. The CDR3 nucleotides are TGTGCCAGCAGCGCACGGGACGGATCCTACGAGCAGTACTTC. Protein product: CASSARDGSYEQYF. Full variable domain (remainder filled in from reference TRBV7-9 and TRBJ2-7): DTGVSQNPRHKITKRGQNVTFRCDPISEHNRLYWYRQTLGQGPEFLTYFQNEAQLEKSRLLSDRFSAERPKGSFSTLEIQRTEQGDSAMYLCASSARDGSYEQYFGPGTRLTVT.

The rearrangement joins TRBV5-1 to TRBJ2-1; the D gene is possibly TRBD2 (6 bases). CDR3 size: 14 residues. The ends were cut back, 5 bases at V and 9 bases at J, with 18 bases in the middle. The germline CDR1 and CDR2 sequences are SGHRS and YFSETQ. This CDR3 reads CASSLGGQGGEQFF. The CDR3 nucleotides read TGCGCCAGCAGTTTAGGAGGGCAGGGAGGTGAGCAGTTCTTC.

This chain links TRBV12-3 or TRBV12-4 with TRBJ2-3; D is unclear. The ends were cut back, 2 bases at V and 4 bases at J, with 7 bases in the middle. The CDR3 has 13 residues. The CDR3 nucleotides read TGTGCCAGCAGTTTATTCCGTGCAGATACGCAGTATTTT. It specifies CASSLFRADTQYF.

This clonotype was recorded at least ten times. The V call is TRBV5-1, the J call TRBJ2-3; no definite D call. CDR3 size: 14 residues. The V and J ends lost 0 bases and 6 bases respectively, with 11 bases between them. Per the germline V gene, CDR1 is SGHRS and CDR2 is YFSETQ. In DNA form, the CDR3 reads TGCGCCAGCAGCTTGGATCAACCCACGGATACGCAGTATTTT. Protein product: CASSLDQPTDTQYF.

The rearrangement uses TRBV15 and TRBJ1-5, with TRBD1 matching 7 bases. CDR1 LNHNV and CDR2 YYDKDF come from the germline V gene (reference sequence). J lost 6 bases, V lost 0 bases, and 11 bases had no gene match. This CDR3 region has 17 residues. CDR3 bases: TGTGCCACCAGCAGAGATCTGAGGGGGCGAAAGGCTCAGCCCCAGCATTTT. Encoded protein: CATSRDLRGRKAQPQHF.

There are a few counts of this clonotype. CDR3 protein: CASSQDLQTLQETQYF. In DNA form, the CDR3 reads TGCGCCAGCAGCCAAGATTTGCAAACGCTCCAAGAGACCCAGTACTTC. The V gene is TRBV4-3, the J gene TRBJ2-5; D not certain. CDR1 is LGHNA, CDR2 YSLEER, per germline. The germline V and J ends were trimmed by 0 bases and 1 base, with 12 bases remaining between them. CDR3 size: 16 residues.

The chain uses TRBV2 and TRBJ2-2; TRBD1 matches at 10 bases. V gave up 5 bases and J gave up 0 bases; unmatched junction bases: 3. The CDR3 loop spans 16 amino acids. Looked up from germline, CDR1 is SNHLY and CDR2 is FYNNEI. The CDR3 spells CASSWDRGPNTGELFF. CDR3 in DNA: TGTGCCAGCAGTTGGGACAGGGGCCCGAACACCGGGGAGCTGTTTTTT.

This clonotype was seen more than once but under ten times. The chain recombines TRBV7-6 with TRBJ1-1; a possible D gene is TRBD1 (5 bases). Germline CDR1 and CDR2: SGHVS and FNYEAQ. CDR3 length: 13 residues. V was pared by 3 bases and J by 6 bases, with 11 bases between. CDR3 amino acids: CASSFFQGSEAFF. Here the CDR3 DNA reads TGTGCCAGCAGCTTTTTTCAGGGCTCTGAAGCTTTCTTT.